This T cell receptor (beta chain) was recorded in a study of T-cell reconstitution after alpha-beta-depleted transplantation in children. Study-level results: Approximately two months post-transplant, alpha-beta T cells reportedly originated from several hundred expanded graft clones. Day-60 TCRbeta diversity that was high in some patients was derived from surviving recipient T cells and thymic progenitors. Diversity and T-cell counts at one year after transplant derived mostly from new T cells.

Preparing the TCRbeta library involved the use of unique molecular identifiers. TCRdb re-called the PCR reads with MiXCR, one entry per CDR3 protein. The sample yields 440,000 or so distinct CDR3 sequences, 43% seen once. In this sample, this clonotype turned up once. As yet, its antigen is unknown. The sequence came from a girl aged 2 to 10 with aplastic anemia, due to receive a stem cell transplant. The specimen comprised PBMCs, sampled before TCRalphabeta/CD19-depleted stem cell transplant.

DNA of the CDR3: TGTGCCAGCAGCAACGTATATTCACCTAGCACAGATACGCAGTATTTT. Amino acids: CASSNVYSPSTDTQYF. The chain carries TRBV21-1 and TRBJ2-3. TRBV21-1 is annotated as a pseudogene. The CDR3 contains 16 residues.